This paragraph covers one T cell receptor beta chain sequence. Antigen: not known. The sample originates from a study of CXCR3-negative and CXCR3-positive naive CD8 T cells. Study background: Summed over all libraries, TRB reads came to 110 million to 150 million, with about 1.5 +/- 0.3 million per library.

General study findings and limits: Similar TRBV-TRBJ usage characterized naive CXCR3-negative and CXCR3-positive cells; memory cells differed. A higher hydrophobicity marked the TRB CDR3s of CXCR3-positive naive cells versus CXCR3-negative naive cells. High diversity, comparable across both naive subsets, contrasted with much lower diversity in memory CD8+ cells.

Carrying UMI labels, the TRB cDNA libraries were prepared through 5' RACE. From the 5' RACE reads, TCRdb lists one entry per CDR3 protein and no DNA. This sample carries roughly 130,000 distinct CDR3 sequences, with about 0.61% going to the ten biggest clones. Identification of naive CD8+ T cells rested on CD45RO-CCR7+CD27+CD95- status. The material sequenced was naive CXCR3+ CD8+ T cells from blood. Regarding subset: CD45RO-CCR7+CD27+CD95- naive CD8+ T cells expressing CXCR3 (TNR3+). The sequence came from a human donor in good health. Some clones in this sample may be carry-over from other donors' samples.

This chain's CDR3 is CASSLVSLPVSGGYSGANVLTF. The V call is TRBV7-8, the J call TRBJ2-6; TCRdb lists TRBD2, though no DNA is available to test this call. This CDR3 region has 22 residues. Germline CDR1 is SGHVS and CDR2 is FQNEAQ.